These T cell receptor beta chains were read from a single sample in a study of response to subunit inactivated influenza vaccine. TCRdb redid the calling of the RT-PCR reads with MiXCR, one entry per CDR3 protein. The top ten clones hold 8.5% to 14% of a sample with almost 600,000 distinct CDR3 sequences, 14% of them seen once. The sequenced sample was PBMCs from blood, obtained 11 to 12 days after vaccination. The receptor set was obtained from a man aged 50 or older who received an inactivated influenza vaccine. The CDR3 runs from the conserved cysteine through the conserved F or W. The order of the fields is D gene, V gene, J gene, clone size, CDR3 protein, CDR3 DNA. The D gene is left open where the match is weak. Some rows have no size entry. The others give once, few or many, or a class for an expanded clone.

d_call: NA; v_call: TRBV12-3/TRBV12-4; j_call: TRBJ2-5; clone_size: few; cdr3_aa: CASSFGRPGETQYF; cdr3_nt: TGTGCCAGCAGTTTCGGACGGCCGGGGGAGACCCAGTACTTC
d_call: NA; v_call: TRBV9; j_call: TRBJ2-4; clone_size: NA; cdr3_aa: CASSDLTENIQYF; cdr3_nt: TGTGCCAGCAGCGACTTGACCGAAAACATTCAGTACTTC
d_call: TRBD1; v_call: TRBV15; j_call: TRBJ2-2; clone_size: few; cdr3_aa: CATSRKGQGITGELFF; cdr3_nt: TGTGCCACCAGCAGGAAGGGACAGGGCATCACCGGGGAGCTGTTTTTT
d_call: NA; v_call: TRBV4-3; j_call: TRBJ2-1; clone_size: few; cdr3_aa: CASSLQGGNEQFF; cdr3_nt: TGCGCCAGCAGCCTACAGGGTGGAAATGAGCAGTTCTTC
d_call: NA; v_call: TRBV20-1; j_call: TRBJ2-7; clone_size: few; cdr3_aa: CSAREHSSYEQYF; cdr3_nt: TGCAGTGCTAGAGAACACTCGTCCTACGAGCAGTACTTC
d_call: NA; v_call: TRBV23-1; j_call: TRBJ2-1; clone_size: NA; cdr3_aa: CASPDLSGENEQFF; cdr3_nt: TGCGCCAGTCCGGACCTTTCGGGGGAGAATGAGCAGTTCTTC
d_call: TRBD2; v_call: TRBV5-1; j_call: TRBJ2-1; clone_size: few; cdr3_aa: CASSPNPSGTYNEQFF; cdr3_nt: TGCGCCAGCAGCCCAAACCCTAGCGGGACATACAATGAGCAGTTCTTC
d_call: TRBD2; v_call: TRBV5-1; j_call: TRBJ2-7; clone_size: NA; cdr3_aa: CASSLEREGREQYF; cdr3_nt: TGCGCCAGCAGCTTGGAGCGGGAGGGCCGCGAGCAGTACTTC
d_call: NA; v_call: TRBV7-9; j_call: TRBJ2-6; clone_size: NA; cdr3_aa: CASSPHDRANVLTF; cdr3_nt: TGTGCCAGCAGCCCCCATGACCGGGCCAACGTCCTGACTTTC
d_call: NA; v_call: TRBV9; j_call: TRBJ2-5; clone_size: NA; cdr3_aa: CASSVGQGGRVTQYF; cdr3_nt: TGTGCCAGCAGCGTGGGGCAGGGGGGAAGAGTGACCCAGTACTTC
d_call: NA; v_call: TRBV18; j_call: TRBJ2-3; clone_size: once; cdr3_aa: CASSLFDATDTQYF; cdr3_nt: TGTGCCAGCTCACTATTCGACGCCACAGATACGCAGTATTTT
d_call: NA; v_call: TRBV10-3; j_call: TRBJ2-5; clone_size: many; cdr3_aa: CAISGTGLETQYF; cdr3_nt: TGTGCCATCAGTGGTACAGGGCTAGAGACCCAGTACTTC
d_call: TRBD2; v_call: TRBV6-4; j_call: TRBJ2-7; clone_size: few; cdr3_aa: CAKPTIAGGQYEQYF; cdr3_nt: TGTGCCAAACCGACAATAGCGGGAGGGCAATACGAGCAGTACTTC
d_call: NA; v_call: TRBV4-1; j_call: TRBJ2-7; clone_size: few; cdr3_aa: CASSQDQDTYEQYF; cdr3_nt: TGCGCCAGCAGCCAAGATCAGGATACCTACGAGCAGTACTTC
d_call: TRBD2; v_call: TRBV15; j_call: TRBJ2-1; clone_size: NA; cdr3_aa: CATSRDAGVLLREQFF; cdr3_nt: TGTGCCACCAGCAGAGATGCGGGAGTCCTCCTCAGGGAGCAGTTCTTC
d_call: TRBD1; v_call: TRBV4-3; j_call: TRBJ1-4; clone_size: few; cdr3_aa: CASSQEGQGGKLFF; cdr3_nt: TGCGCCAGCAGCCAAGAGGGACAGGGAGGGAAACTGTTTTTT
d_call: TRBD2; v_call: TRBV20-1; j_call: TRBJ2-3; clone_size: NA; cdr3_aa: CSAERTSGRASTDTQYF; cdr3_nt: TGCAGTGCCGAAAGGACTAGCGGGAGGGCTAGCACAGATACGCAGTATTTT
d_call: NA; v_call: TRBV5-6; j_call: TRBJ1-1; clone_size: NA; cdr3_aa: CASSPDGTTLNTEAFF; cdr3_nt: TGTGCCAGCAGCCCGGATGGAACCACCCTGAACACTGAAGCTTTCTTT
d_call: TRBD2; v_call: TRBV7-9; j_call: TRBJ2-4; clone_size: NA; cdr3_aa: CASSPTSGGESKNIQYF; cdr3_nt: TGTGCCAGCAGCCCGACTAGCGGGGGGGAATCCAAAAACATTCAGTACTTC
d_call: NA; v_call: TRBV14; j_call: TRBJ1-3; clone_size: NA; cdr3_aa: CASSQDVVGSGNTIYF; cdr3_nt: TGTGCCAGCAGCCAAGACGTCGTGGGCTCTGGAAACACCATATATTTT
d_call: NA; v_call: TRBV2; j_call: TRBJ2-7; clone_size: few; cdr3_aa: CASRGRDSYEQYF; cdr3_nt: TGTGCCAGCAGGGGTAGGGACTCCTACGAGCAGTACTTC
d_call: NA; v_call: TRBV20-1; j_call: TRBJ2-5; clone_size: few; cdr3_aa: CSATAQETQYF; cdr3_nt: TGCAGTGCAACCGCCCAAGAGACCCAGTACTTC
d_call: TRBD1; v_call: TRBV4-1; j_call: TRBJ1-5; clone_size: few; cdr3_aa: CASSQDRGQPNQPQHF; cdr3_nt: TGCGCCAGCAGCCAAGATCGGGGACAGCCCAATCAGCCCCAGCATTTT
d_call: NA; v_call: TRBV12-3/TRBV12-4; j_call: TRBJ2-3; clone_size: few; cdr3_aa: CASSLVSLSTDTQYF; cdr3_nt: TGTGCCAGCAGTTTGGTCAGCCTAAGCACAGATACGCAGTATTTT
d_call: TRBD1; v_call: TRBV7-9; j_call: TRBJ1-3; clone_size: few; cdr3_aa: CATDRGLSGNTIYF; cdr3_nt: TGTGCCACCGACAGGGGGCTATCTGGAAACACCATATATTTT
d_call: TRBD1; v_call: TRBV7-9; j_call: TRBJ2-5; clone_size: NA; cdr3_aa: CAIKGGPETQYF; cdr3_nt: TGTGCCATAAAAGGGGGCCCAGAGACCCAGTACTTC